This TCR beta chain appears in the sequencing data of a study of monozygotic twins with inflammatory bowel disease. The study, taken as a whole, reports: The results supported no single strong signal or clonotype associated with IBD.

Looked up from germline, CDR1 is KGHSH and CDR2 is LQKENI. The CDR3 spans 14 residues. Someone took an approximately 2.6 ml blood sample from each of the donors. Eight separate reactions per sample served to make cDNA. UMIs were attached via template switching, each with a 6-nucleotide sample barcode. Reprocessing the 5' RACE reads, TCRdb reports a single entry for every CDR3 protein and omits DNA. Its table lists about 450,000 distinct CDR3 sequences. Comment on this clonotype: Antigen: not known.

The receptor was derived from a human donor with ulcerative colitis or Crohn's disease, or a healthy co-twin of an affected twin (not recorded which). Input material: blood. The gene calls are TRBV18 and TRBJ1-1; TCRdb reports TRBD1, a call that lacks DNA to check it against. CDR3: CASSPKGAGAKAFF.